This is a list of T cell receptor beta chains from one sample in a study of neurological immune-mediated disorders. TCRdb fed the 5' RACE reads into MiXCR, producing one record per CDR3 protein. The sample has about 59,000 distinct CDR3 sequences; roughly 13% are singletons. The material sequenced was PBMCs. All receptors derive from a woman aged 60 to 75 with HTLV-1-associated myelopathy (HAM/TSP). Each CDR3 is given without its conserved first and last residue. Fields, in order: V gene, clone size, J gene, CDR3 protein. The size of a clone is reported for some rows only, either as once, few or many, or as a class for expanded clones.

v_gene: TRBV7-9
abundance: many
j_gene: TRBJ2-7
CDR3aa: ASSTTYEQY

v_gene: TRBV25-1
abundance: many
j_gene: TRBJ2-3
CDR3aa: ASSENGARSDTQY

v_gene: TRBV5-1
abundance: many
j_gene: TRBJ2-4
CDR3aa: ASTGGNIQY

v_gene: TRBV9
abundance: -
j_gene: TRBJ2-2
CDR3aa: ASSSEVFVANTGELF

v_gene: TRBV20-1
abundance: many
j_gene: TRBJ2-5
CDR3aa: SASYGQETQY

v_gene: TRBV2
abundance: many
j_gene: TRBJ1-2
CDR3aa: ASSGPGGTRGYT

v_gene: TRBV28
abundance: many
j_gene: TRBJ2-7
CDR3aa: ASRVLAVSSYEQY

v_gene: TRBV27
abundance: many
j_gene: TRBJ2-1
CDR3aa: ASNHGLAGNEQF

v_gene: TRBV27
abundance: many
j_gene: TRBJ1-2
CDR3aa: ARGLDGYT

v_gene: TRBV12-3/TRBV12-4
abundance: many
j_gene: TRBJ2-1
CDR3aa: ASSRTDGTSEGQF

v_gene: TRBV18
abundance: many
j_gene: TRBJ2-7
CDR3aa: ASSMTGVSYEQY

v_gene: TRBV20-1
abundance: many
j_gene: TRBJ1-1
CDR3aa: SARDPETGGSNTEAF

v_gene: TRBV27
abundance: -
j_gene: TRBJ1-5
CDR3aa: ASSLEGRPGNQPQH